The clone carrying this T cell receptor beta chain was counted at least ten times. As yet, its antigen is unknown. The data are from a study of T cell repertoires in cytomegalovirus infection. For the study at large: Matching HLA type and CMV infection were both indicated by public TCR beta signatures. Whole-study results and caveats: CMV-specific HLA-C-restricted TCR beta clonotypes dominated the ex vivo response. Totalled public TCR beta family frequency picked out people who carried CMV plus the relevant HLA.

TCRdb reprocessed the reads via MiXCR and lists one record per CDR3 protein. The sample has hundreds of thousands of distinct CDR3 sequences, roughly 33% seen once; the top ten hold about 20%. Germline V gene data show CDR1 as SGHTA and CDR2 as FQGNSA. V shed 5 bases, J shed 0 bases, and the junction held 6 bases outside the gene matches. This CDR3 spans 15 amino acids. The specimen comprised cultured PBMCs, sampled from culture after CMV antigen stimulation. This chain connects TRBV7-2 to TRBJ2-5, with 7 bases matching TRBD2. The sequence was collected from a human donor in good health (CMV status not recorded). Some clones in this sample may be carry-over from other donors' samples. CDR3 DNA sequence: TGTGCCAGCAGCGCATTGCGGGGGTACCAAGAGACCCAGTACTTC. Encoded protein: CASSALRGYQETQYF.